This T cell receptor (beta chain) was retrieved from a study of blood T cell repertoires in COVID-19. Overall study: Sites in the United States, Italy and Spain provided acute and convalescent COVID-19 samples. Nucleic acid was either cDNA or gDNA, and it came from T cells, B-cell-depleted T cells, or PBMCs.

CDR1 is SGHTA, CDR2 FQGNSA, per germline. The CDR3 is 13 residues long. The ends were cut back, 5 bases at V and 0 bases at J, with 5 bases in the middle. Authors' processing steps: Counts of nucleated cells, estimated from reference gene primer amplification, were obtained. Only in-frame clones appear in the TCRdb table, and some are missing; sequencing was by immunoSEQ multiplex PCR. The V and J calls and the clone size are those of that table, but D and trimming were determined from the DNA. The table records approximately 240,000 clones, about 80% of them present only once. Source material: peripheral blood. The chain employs TRBV7-2 and TRBJ1-3; D gene ambiguous. The sequence was collected from a woman aged 55-69 years with acute or convalescent COVID-19. Here the CDR3 reads CASSLPSGNTIYF. CDR3 sequence (DNA): TGTGCCAGCAGCCTACCCTCTGGAAACACCATATATTTT.